Presented here are 27 T cell receptor beta chains from one specimen sequenced in a study of shared clonotypes between healthy human individuals. Cells designated naive CD8 were CD45RO-negative and were positively selected for CCR7, with terminally differentiated effector memory CD45RA+ cells excluded. Clones were sequenced by immunoSEQ multiplex PCR, and TCRdb holds only the in-frame ones, with some missing. The table records about 2.1 million clones, roughly 93% of them present only once. Material: naive CD8+ T cells from PBMCs. These receptors came from a man aged 18 to 29 in good health. Some clones in this sample may be carry-over from other donors' samples.

This sequence joins TRBV28 and TRBJ2-1; D is possibly TRBD2 (6 bases). V was pared by 7 bases and J by 4 bases, with 20 bases between. CDR1 is MDHEN and CDR2 is SYDVKM in the germline V gene. This CDR3 is 16 amino acids long. The CDR3 spells CASTIGWGLRYNEQFF. CDR3 bases: TGTGCCAGCACCATCGGGTGGGGACTCAGATACAATGAGCAGTTCTTC. Complete variable domain (other parts from reference TRBV28 and TRBJ2-1): DVKVTQSSRYLVKRTGEKVFLECVQDMDHENMFWYRQDPGLGLRLIYFSYDVKMKEKGDIPEGYSVSREKKERFSLILESASTNQTSMYLCASTIGWGLRYNEQFFGPGTRLTVL.

The genes are TRBV30 and TRBJ2-1; a possible D gene is TRBD2 (6 bases). CDR3 size: 11 residues. Germline V gene data show CDR1 as GTSNPN and CDR2 as SVGIG (reference sequence). V shed 4 bases and J shed 7 bases, with 8 bases lying between them. The DNA for the CDR3 is TGTGCCTGGATGGCGGGGAATGAGCAGTTCTTC. Translated, it gives CAWMAGNEQFF.

This clone was detected only a few times. This sequence joins TRBV28 and TRBJ1-1; TRBD1 agrees at 8 bases. J gave up 1 base and V 0 bases, and 4 bases lay outside the gene matches. The germline gives CDR1 MDHEN, CDR2 SYDVKM. The CDR3 has 16 residues. CDR3 residues: CASSLWGQVTNTEAFF. CDR3 nucleotides: TGTGCCAGCAGTTTATGGGGACAGGTAACGAACACTGAAGCTTTCTTT.

This clone was detected only once. The V call is TRBV11-2, the J call TRBJ2-7; D gene unclear. CDR1 and CDR2 from the germline V gene are SGHAT and FQNNGV. The CDR3 covers 15 residues. Trimming stripped 1 base from V and 0 bases from J, with 10 bases between. The CDR3 nucleotides read TGTGCCAGCAGCTTAGTCTCAGTCAGCTCCTACGAGCAGTACTTC. Protein sequence: CASSLVSVSSYEQYF.

About this clone itself: One end of the junction varies from germline; a read error may be responsible. V gene TRBV30 combines with J gene TRBJ1-1; maybe TRBD1 (5 bases). Germline CDR1 GTSNPN, CDR2 SVGIG (reference sequence). CDR3 length: 11 residues. The CDR3 coding sequence is TGTGCCCGCGCAGGGAACGCTGAAGCTTTCTTT. It translates to CARAGNAEAFF.

The genes are TRBV11-2 and TRBJ2-1; TRBD2 aligns across 8 bases. Losses at the gene ends were 1 base for V and 4 bases for J; bases not matched to a gene: 9. CDR3 length: 17 residues. CDR1 SGHAT and CDR2 FQNNGV come from the germline V gene. CDR3 sequence (DNA): TGTGCCAGCAGCTTAGTAGCGGGATTGGGGGGTTACAATGAGCAGTTCTTC. It yields the protein CASSLVAGLGGYNEQFF.

The chain recombines TRBV14 with TRBJ2-7, with D possibly being TRBD2 (5 bases). Germline CDR1 and CDR2: SGHDN and FVKESK. V lost 4 bases and J lost 3, with 13 bases in between. This CDR3 is 14 amino acids long. The CDR3 is CASSLYSGFYEQYF. The CDR3 DNA reads as TGTGCCAGCAGCCTCTACTCGGGGTTCTACGAGCAGTACTTC.

CDR3: CASNSAGSTYNEQFF. CDR3 nucleotide sequence: TGTGCCAGCAACTCAGCGGGAAGCACCTACAATGAGCAGTTCTTC. The rearrangement joins TRBV6-5 to TRBJ2-1; 7 bases are shared with TRBD2. J gave up 2 bases and V 7 bases, and 8 bases lay outside the gene matches. CDR1 and CDR2 (germline): MNHEY, SVGAGI. The CDR3 has 15 amino acids.

This chain uses TRBV9 with TRBJ2-3; TRBD2 matches at 9 bases. With V trimmed by 0 bases and J by 4 bases, 6 bases remained unmatched. The CDR3 extends over 16 amino acids. Germline loops: CDR1 SGDLS, CDR2 YYNGEE. This CDR3 reads CASSVVPSGIADTQYF. CDR3 DNA: TGTGCCAGCAGCGTAGTCCCTAGCGGGATCGCAGATACGCAGTATTTT.

The J gene is TRBJ2-1, the V gene TRBV5-1, with D possibly matching TRBD1 (5 bases). The V end was cut by 2 bases, the J end by 8 bases, with 14 bases between. The CDR3 covers 14 residues. CDR1 is SGHRS and CDR2 is YFSETQ in the germline V gene. The CDR3 DNA reads as TGCGCCAGCAGCTTAACAGGTCCTAGGGATGAGCAGTTCTTC. Protein: CASSLTGPRDEQFF.

This rearrangement joins TRBV28 to TRBJ2-5, with 8 bases identical to TRBD2. V gave up 7 bases and J gave up 2 bases; unmatched junction bases: 6. This CDR3 is built from 14 residues. Germline values: CDR1 MDHEN, CDR2 SYDVKM. The chain's CDR3 is CASKLAGPQETQYF. The CDR3 coding sequence is TGTGCCAGCAAGCTAGCGGGTCCGCAAGAGACCCAGTACTTC.

DNA for the CDR3: TGCGCCAGCAGCCCGATGGGCCACCCGGGCTACACCTTC. Encoded protein: CASSPMGHPGYTF. The chain links TRBV5-1 to TRBJ1-2; D call uncertain. Trimming shortened V by 4 bases and J by 8 bases, and 15 bases separated the two germline ends. Germline values: CDR1 SGHRS, CDR2 YFSETQ. This CDR3 contains 13 residues.

This clone was counted a single time. V is TRBV13 and J is TRBJ2-7; TRBD2 matches 11 bases. CDR3 length: 14 amino acids. V was pared by 5 bases and J by 3 bases, with 3 bases of the junction left unmatched. Germline CDR1 reads PRHDT; CDR2 reads FYEKMQ (reference sequence). CDR3 sequence reads: CASSNSGRVYEQYF. The CDR3 DNA reads as TGTGCCAGCAGCAATAGCGGGAGGGTCTACGAGCAGTACTTC.

The chain joins TRBV15 to TRBJ2-7; weak D call: TRBD1 (6 bases). Trimming stripped 1 base from V and 3 bases from J, with 13 bases between. CDR3 length: 15 residues. Looked up from germline, CDR1 is LNHNV and CDR2 is YYDKDF (reference sequence). In DNA, the CDR3 is TGTGCCACCAGCAGAGCCAGGGGCCGATACTACGAGCAGTACTTC. This gives the protein CATSRARGRYYEQYF.

For this clone: This CDR3 is also generated by other DNA sequences in the sample. The V call is TRBV29-1, the J call TRBJ1-1; unclear D gene. Trimming cost V 3 bases and J 0 bases, with 8 bases left between them. Per germline, CDR1 SQVTM and CDR2 ANQGSEA. This CDR3 contains 13 residues. CDR3 sequence (DNA): TGCAGCGTTGAGGGCAGTTTGAACACTGAAGCTTTCTTT. Its translation is CSVEGSLNTEAFF. Looking up the rest from reference TRBV29-1 and TRBJ1-1 gives the full variable domain: SAVISQKPSRDICQRGTSLTIQCQVDSQVTMMFWYRQQPGQSLTLIATANQGSEATYESGFVIDKFPISRPNLTFSTLTVSNMSPEDSSIYLCSVEGSLNTEAFFGQGTRLTVV.

This clone was observed a single time. This chain links TRBV19 with TRBJ2-2; 7 positions agree with TRBD1. From germline, CDR1 is LNHDA and CDR2 SQIVND (reference sequence). Trimming at V came to 4 bases and at J to 4 bases, leaving 3 bases not matched to a gene. This CDR3 is 14 amino acids long. The DNA of the CDR3 is TGTGCCAGTAGTAGCAGGGGGAGCACCGGGGAGCTGTTTTTT. It translates to CASSSRGSTGELFF. The variable domain in full, with the rest retrieved from reference TRBV19 and TRBJ2-2, is DGGITQSPKYLFRKEGQNVTLSCEQNLNHDAMYWYRQDPGQGLRLIYYSQIVNDFQKGDIAEGYSVSREKKESFPLTVTSAQKNPTAFYLCASSSRGSTGELFFGEGSRLTVL.

This sequence joins TRBV14 and TRBJ2-5; 7 bases align to TRBD2. Germline-derived CDR1 and CDR2 are SGHDN and FVKESK. This CDR3 is 16 amino acids long. J lost 1 base, V lost 5 bases, and 10 bases had no gene match. The CDR3 protein is CASSWRGGGVQETQYF. Written as DNA, the CDR3 is TGTGCCAGCAGCTGGCGTGGGGGAGGGGTCCAAGAGACCCAGTACTTC.

This sequence joins TRBV7-9 and TRBJ2-1; 10 nucleotides match TRBD2. This CDR3 contains 15 residues. The germline V gene has CDR1 SEHNR and CDR2 FQNEAQ (reference sequence). V gave up 3 bases and J gave up 3 bases; unmatched junction bases: 2. For the CDR3, the DNA is TGTGCCAGCAGCTTCCTAGCGGGAGTCTACAATGAGCAGTTCTTC. This sequence encodes CASSFLAGVYNEQFF.

This clone showed up just once. This chain uses TRBV4-2 with TRBJ2-1; 9 bases fit TRBD2. Unmatched junction bases numbered 8, after V lost 1 base and J lost 4 bases. Germline V gene data show CDR1 as LGHNA and CDR2 as YNFKEQ. The CDR3 runs 17 residues. The CDR3 sequence is CASSQVTASGNYNEQFF. DNA for the CDR3: TGTGCCAGCAGCCAAGTAACGGCTAGCGGGAATTACAATGAGCAGTTCTTC.

The V and J genes are TRBV7-3 and TRBJ2-1; 11 bases are a match to TRBD2. J was trimmed by 4 bases and V by 4 bases; bases with no gene match: 9. The CDR3 runs to 17 residues. Per the germline V gene, CDR1 is SGHTA and CDR2 is FQGTGA. CDR3 protein: CASSSPGTSGSYNEQFF. CDR3 bases: TGTGCCAGCAGCTCGCCCGGGACTAGCGGTTCTTACAATGAGCAGTTCTTC.

There are a few counts of this clone. This sequence joins TRBV5-6 and TRBJ2-7; D is uncertain. The V and J ends lost 2 bases and 3 bases respectively, with 12 bases between them. The germline V gene has CDR1 SGHDT and CDR2 YYEEEE. The CDR3 covers 14 residues. The CDR3 is CASSFYMVYYEQYF. CDR3 nucleotides: TGTGCCAGCAGCTTTTATATGGTGTACTACGAGCAGTACTTC.

The chain couples TRBV2 to TRBJ2-3; D is tentatively TRBD1 or TRBD2 (6 bases each). Trimming shortened V by 4 bases and J by 0 bases, and 23 bases separated the two germline ends. The CDR3 contains 19 residues. CDR1 and CDR2 from the germline V gene are SNHLY and FYNNEI. As DNA, the CDR3 is TGTGCCAGCAGTGGAGGCCCAGGGACTGGGGGCCCTAGCACAGATACGCAGTATTTT. This gives the protein CASSGGPGTGGPSTDTQYF.

The CDR3 here is CASRARGQSYEQYF. As DNA, the CDR3 is TGTGCCAGCAGGGCTCGCGGACAGTCCTACGAGCAGTACTTC. This chain uses TRBV28 with TRBJ2-7, with D maybe TRBD1 (6 bases). In germline, CDR1 is MDHEN, CDR2 SYDVKM. The CDR3 is made up of 14 amino acids. V was trimmed by 6 bases and J by 1 base, leaving 13 bases between them.

The chain links TRBV10-3 to TRBJ2-2, with TRBD1 identical over 7 bases. V was clipped by 4 bases and J by 5 bases; unmatched bases: 4. CDR3 length equals 14 residues. Looked up from germline, CDR1 is ENHRY and CDR2 is SYGVKD. The CDR3 DNA reads TGTGCCATCAGTGTAGGGACAGAAACCGGGGAGCTGTTTTTT. Translated: CAISVGTETGELFF.

V is TRBV25-1 and J is TRBJ2-7, with D possibly TRBD1 on 6 matching bases. The germline V gene encodes CDR1 MGHDK and CDR2 SYGVNS. The V end lost 6 bases, the J end lost 3 bases, and 21 bases lay between the germline ends. This CDR3 region has 16 residues. The DNA for the CDR3 is TGTGCCAGCAGGGGACCCCCACAGGGCGCAGACTACGAGCAGTACTTC. Its translation: CASRGPPQGADYEQYF.

V usage is TRBV9 and J usage is TRBJ1-3; TRBD1 might be the D (5 bases). Per the germline V gene, CDR1 is SGDLS and CDR2 is YYNGEE. V dropped 3 bases and J dropped 0 bases, with 10 bases sitting between them. The CDR3 contains 15 residues. The CDR3 sequence is CASSGGTASGNTIYF. For the CDR3, the DNA is TGTGCCAGCAGCGGGGGGACGGCCTCTGGAAACACCATATATTTT.

This clone was recorded a few times. This sample also contains other DNA sequences that code for the same CDR3. The chain combines TRBV7-9 with TRBJ1-1; D gene unclear. The germline V gene has CDR1 SEHNR and CDR2 FQNEAQ (reference sequence). Trimming removed 5 bases at V and 4 bases at J, with 11 bases between. This CDR3 comprises 13 residues. In nucleotides, the CDR3 is TGTGCCAGCAGCCCCACGCGGGGCACTGAAGCTTTCTTT. Its protein product is CASSPTRGTEAFF.